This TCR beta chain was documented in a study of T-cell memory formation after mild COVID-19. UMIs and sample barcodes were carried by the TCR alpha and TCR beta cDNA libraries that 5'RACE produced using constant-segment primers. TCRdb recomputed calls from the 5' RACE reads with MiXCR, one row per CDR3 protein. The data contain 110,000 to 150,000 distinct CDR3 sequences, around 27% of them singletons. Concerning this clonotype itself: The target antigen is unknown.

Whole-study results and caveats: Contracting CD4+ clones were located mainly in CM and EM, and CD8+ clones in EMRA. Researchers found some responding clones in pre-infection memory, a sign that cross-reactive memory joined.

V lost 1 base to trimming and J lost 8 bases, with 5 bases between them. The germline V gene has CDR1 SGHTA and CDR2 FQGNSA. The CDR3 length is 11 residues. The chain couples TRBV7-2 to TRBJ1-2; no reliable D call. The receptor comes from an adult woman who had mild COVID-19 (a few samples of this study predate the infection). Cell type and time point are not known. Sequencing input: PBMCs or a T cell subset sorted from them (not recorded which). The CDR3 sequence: CASSLVSGYTF. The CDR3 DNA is TGTGCCAGCAGCTTAGTATCAGGCTACACCTTC. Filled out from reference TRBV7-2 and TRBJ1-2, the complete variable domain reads GAGVSQSPSNKVTEKGKDVELRCDPISGHTALYWYRQSLGQGLEFLIYFQGNSAPDKSGLPSDRFSAERTGGSVSTLTIQRTQQEDSAVYLCASSLVSGYTFGSGTRLTVV.